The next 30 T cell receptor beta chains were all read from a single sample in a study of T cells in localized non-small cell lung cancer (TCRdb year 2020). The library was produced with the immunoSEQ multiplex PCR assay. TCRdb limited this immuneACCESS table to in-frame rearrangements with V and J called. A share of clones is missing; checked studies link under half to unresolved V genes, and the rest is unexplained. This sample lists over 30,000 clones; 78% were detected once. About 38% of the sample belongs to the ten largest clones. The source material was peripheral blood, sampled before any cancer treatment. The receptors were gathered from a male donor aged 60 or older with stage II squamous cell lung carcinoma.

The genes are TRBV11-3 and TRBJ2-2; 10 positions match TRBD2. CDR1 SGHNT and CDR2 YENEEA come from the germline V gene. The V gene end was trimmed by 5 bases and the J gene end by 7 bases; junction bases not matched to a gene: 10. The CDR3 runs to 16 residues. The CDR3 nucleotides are TGTGCCAGCAGCAGAACTAGCGGGATAGGCCACGGGGAGCTGTTTTTT. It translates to CASSRTSGIGHGELFF. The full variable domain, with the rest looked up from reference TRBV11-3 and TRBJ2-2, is EAGVVQSPRYKIIEKKQPVAFWCNPISGHNTLYWYLQNLGQGPELLIRYENEEAVDDSQLPKDRFSAERLKGVDSTLKIQPAELGDSAVYLCASSRTSGIGHGELFFGEGSRLTVL.

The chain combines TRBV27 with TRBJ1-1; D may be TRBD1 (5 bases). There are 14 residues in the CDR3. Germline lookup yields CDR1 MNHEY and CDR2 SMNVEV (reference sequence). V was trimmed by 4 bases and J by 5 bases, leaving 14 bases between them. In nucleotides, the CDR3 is TGTGCCAGCAGTTCCCCCTCAGGGCGGACTGAAGCTTTCTTT. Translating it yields CASSSPSGRTEAFF.

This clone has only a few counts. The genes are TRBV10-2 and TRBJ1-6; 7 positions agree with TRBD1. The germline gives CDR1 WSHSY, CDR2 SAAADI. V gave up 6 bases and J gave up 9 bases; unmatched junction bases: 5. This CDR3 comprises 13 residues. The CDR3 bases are TGCGCCAGCAGACCTACAGGGGCTTCACCCCTCCACTTT. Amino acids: CASRPTGASPLHF.

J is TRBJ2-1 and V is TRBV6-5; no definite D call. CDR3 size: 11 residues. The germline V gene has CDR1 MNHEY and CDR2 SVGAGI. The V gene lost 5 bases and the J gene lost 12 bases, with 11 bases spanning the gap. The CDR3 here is CASSESVRQFF. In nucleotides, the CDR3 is TGTGCCAGCAGTGAATCGGTGCGGCAGTTCTTC.

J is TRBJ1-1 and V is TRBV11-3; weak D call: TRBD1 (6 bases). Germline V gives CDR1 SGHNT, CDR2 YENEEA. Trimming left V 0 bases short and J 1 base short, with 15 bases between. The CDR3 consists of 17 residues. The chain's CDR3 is CASSLDQSRGGNTEAFF. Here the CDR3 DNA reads TGTGCCAGCAGCTTAGATCAATCGAGGGGGGGGAACACTGAAGCTTTCTTT.

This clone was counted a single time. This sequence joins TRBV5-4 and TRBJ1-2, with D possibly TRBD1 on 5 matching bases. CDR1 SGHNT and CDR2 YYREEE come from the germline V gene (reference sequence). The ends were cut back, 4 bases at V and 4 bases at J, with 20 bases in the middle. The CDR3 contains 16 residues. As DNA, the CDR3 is TGTGCCAGCAGCCCGGGGGACCGCGGGGCCCTCTATGGCTACACCTTC. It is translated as CASSPGDRGALYGYTF.

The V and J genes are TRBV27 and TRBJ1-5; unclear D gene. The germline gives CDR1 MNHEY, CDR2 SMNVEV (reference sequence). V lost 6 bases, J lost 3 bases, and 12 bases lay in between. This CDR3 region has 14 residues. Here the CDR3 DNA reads TGTGCCAGCAGGGGCCTTGACACCAATCAGCCCCAGCATTTT. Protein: CASRGLDTNQPQHF.

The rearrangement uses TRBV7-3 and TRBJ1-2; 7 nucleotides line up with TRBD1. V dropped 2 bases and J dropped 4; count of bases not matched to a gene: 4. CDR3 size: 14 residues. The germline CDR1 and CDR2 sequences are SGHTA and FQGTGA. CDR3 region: CASSLGWTGYGYTF. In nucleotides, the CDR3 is TGTGCCAGCAGCTTAGGCTGGACAGGCTATGGCTACACCTTC.

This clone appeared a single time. Written as DNA, the CDR3 is TGTGCCAGCAGTGAAGTCTGGCCGGGAAAAGCTTTCTTT. Its translation is CASSEVWPGKAFF. V usage is TRBV6-1 and J usage is TRBJ1-1; D is unclear. Looked up from germline, CDR1 is MNHNS and CDR2 is SASEGT. Trimming shortened V by 1 base and J by 9 bases, and 12 bases separated the two germline ends. The CDR3 runs 13 residues.

CDR3 nucleotide sequence: TGTGCCAGCAGCCCGGGCCGAAAAGAATGGGGCACAGATACGCAGTATTTT. Amino acids: CASSPGRKEWGTDTQYF. The chain links TRBV7-2 to TRBJ2-3; no clear D. The CDR3 contains 17 residues. V was shortened by 5 bases and J by 1 base, with 19 bases between the two germline ends. Germline loops: CDR1 SGHTA, CDR2 FQGNSA.

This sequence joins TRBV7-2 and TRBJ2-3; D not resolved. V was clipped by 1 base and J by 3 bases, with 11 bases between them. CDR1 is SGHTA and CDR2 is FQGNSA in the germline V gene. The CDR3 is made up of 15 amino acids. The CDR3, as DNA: TGTGCCAGCAGCTTAGAATCCTTGGGGACAGATACGCAGTATTTT. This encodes CASSLESLGTDTQYF. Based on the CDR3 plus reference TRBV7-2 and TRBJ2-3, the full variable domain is GAGVSQSPSNKVTEKGKDVELRCDPISGHTALYWYRQSLGQGLEFLIYFQGNSAPDKSGLPSDRFSAERTGGSVSTLTIQRTQQEDSAVYLCASSLESLGTDTQYFGPGTRLTVL.

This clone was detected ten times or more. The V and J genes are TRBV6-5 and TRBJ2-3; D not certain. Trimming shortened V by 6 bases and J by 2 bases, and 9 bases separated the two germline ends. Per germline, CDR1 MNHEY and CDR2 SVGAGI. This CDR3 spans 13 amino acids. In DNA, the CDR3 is TGTGCCAGCAGCTCCCCGGCCACAGATACGCAGTATTTT. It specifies CASSSPATDTQYF.

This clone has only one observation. The CDR3 here is CASSLKGLEQYF. CDR3 in DNA: TGTGCCAGCAGCTTAAAAGGGTTAGAGCAGTACTTC. J is TRBJ2-7 and V is TRBV7-3, with D uncertain. V was trimmed by 1 base and J by 7 bases, leaving 8 bases between them. Germline lookup yields CDR1 SGHTA and CDR2 FQGTGA. This CDR3 spans 12 amino acids.

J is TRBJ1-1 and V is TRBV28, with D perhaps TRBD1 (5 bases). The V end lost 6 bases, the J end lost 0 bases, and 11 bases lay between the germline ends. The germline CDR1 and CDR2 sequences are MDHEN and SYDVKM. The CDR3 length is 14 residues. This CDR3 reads CASRGQGLNTEAFF. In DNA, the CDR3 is TGTGCCAGCAGAGGGCAGGGTCTGAACACTGAAGCTTTCTTT. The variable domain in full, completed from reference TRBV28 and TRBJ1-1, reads DVKVTQSSRYLVKRTGEKVFLECVQDMDHENMFWYRQDPGLGLRLIYFSYDVKMKEKGDIPEGYSVSREKKERFSLILESASTNQTSMYLCASRGQGLNTEAFFGQGTRLTVV.

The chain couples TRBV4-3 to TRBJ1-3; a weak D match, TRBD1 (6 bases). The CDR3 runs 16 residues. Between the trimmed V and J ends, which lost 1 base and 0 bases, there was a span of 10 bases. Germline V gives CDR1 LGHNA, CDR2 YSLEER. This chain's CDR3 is CASSQVGAHSGNTIYF. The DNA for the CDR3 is TGCGCCAGCAGCCAAGTGGGGGCCCACTCTGGAAACACCATATATTTT.

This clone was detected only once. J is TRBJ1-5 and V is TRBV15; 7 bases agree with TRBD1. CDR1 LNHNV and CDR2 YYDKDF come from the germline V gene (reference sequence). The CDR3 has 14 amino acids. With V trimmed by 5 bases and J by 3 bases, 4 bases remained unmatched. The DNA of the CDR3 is TGTGCCACCAGCCCGGGACAGACCAATCAGCCCCAGCATTTT. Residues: CATSPGQTNQPQHF.

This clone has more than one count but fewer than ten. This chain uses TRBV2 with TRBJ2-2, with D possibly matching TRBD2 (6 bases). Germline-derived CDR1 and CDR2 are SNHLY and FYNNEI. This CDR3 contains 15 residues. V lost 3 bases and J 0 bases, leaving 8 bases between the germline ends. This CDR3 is CASSEIAANTGELFF. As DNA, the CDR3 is TGTGCCAGCAGTGAGATAGCGGCGAACACCGGGGAGCTGTTTTTT.

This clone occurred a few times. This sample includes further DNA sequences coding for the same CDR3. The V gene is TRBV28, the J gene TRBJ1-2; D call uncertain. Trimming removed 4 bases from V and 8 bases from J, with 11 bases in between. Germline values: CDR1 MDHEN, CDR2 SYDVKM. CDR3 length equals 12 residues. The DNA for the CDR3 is TGTGCCAGCAGTTCGCCAGGAGGAGGCTACACCTTC. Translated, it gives CASSSPGGGYTF.

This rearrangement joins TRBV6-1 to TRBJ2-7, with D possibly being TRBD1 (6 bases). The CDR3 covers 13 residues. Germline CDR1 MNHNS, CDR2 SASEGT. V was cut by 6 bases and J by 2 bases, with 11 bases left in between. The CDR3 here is CASRVTGTYEQYF. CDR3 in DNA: TGTGCCAGCAGGGTGACAGGAACCTACGAGCAGTACTTC.

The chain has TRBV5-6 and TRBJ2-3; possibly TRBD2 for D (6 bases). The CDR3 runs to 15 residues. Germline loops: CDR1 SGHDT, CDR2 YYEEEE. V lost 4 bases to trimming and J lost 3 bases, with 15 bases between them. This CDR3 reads CASSLGGLWTDTQYF. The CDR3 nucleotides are TGTGCCAGCAGCCTGGGGGGATTGTGGACAGATACGCAGTATTTT.

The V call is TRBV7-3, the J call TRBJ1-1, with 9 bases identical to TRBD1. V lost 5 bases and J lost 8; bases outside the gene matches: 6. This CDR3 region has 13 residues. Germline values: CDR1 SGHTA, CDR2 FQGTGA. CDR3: CASSPGQGKEAFF. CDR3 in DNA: TGTGCCAGCAGCCCAGGACAGGGGAAAGAAGCTTTCTTT.

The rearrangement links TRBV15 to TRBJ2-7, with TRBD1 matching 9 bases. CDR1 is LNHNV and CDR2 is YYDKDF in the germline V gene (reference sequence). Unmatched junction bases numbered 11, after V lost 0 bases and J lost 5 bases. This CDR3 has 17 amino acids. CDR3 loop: CATSRDIMGQGDHEQYF. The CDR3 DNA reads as TGTGCCACCAGCAGAGACATTATGGGACAGGGTGACCACGAGCAGTACTTC.

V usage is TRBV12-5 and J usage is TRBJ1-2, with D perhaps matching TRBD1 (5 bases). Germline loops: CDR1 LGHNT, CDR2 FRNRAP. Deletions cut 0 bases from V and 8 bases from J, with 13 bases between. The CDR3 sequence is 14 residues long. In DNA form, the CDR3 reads TGTGCTAGTGGTTTGGTATGGGGGGAGGGCGGCTACACCTTC. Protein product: CASGLVWGEGGYTF.

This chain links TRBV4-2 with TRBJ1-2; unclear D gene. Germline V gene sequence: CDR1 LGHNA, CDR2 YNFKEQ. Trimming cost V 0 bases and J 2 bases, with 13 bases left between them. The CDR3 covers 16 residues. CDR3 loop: CASSQDLAAVNYGYTF. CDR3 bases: TGTGCCAGCAGCCAAGATCTGGCCGCAGTAAACTATGGCTACACCTTC.

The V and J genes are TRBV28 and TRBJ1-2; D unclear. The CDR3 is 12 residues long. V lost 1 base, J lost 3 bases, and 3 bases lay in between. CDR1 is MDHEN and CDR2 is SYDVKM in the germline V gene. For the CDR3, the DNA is TGTGCCAGCAGTTTATCAGACTATGGCTACACCTTC. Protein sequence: CASSLSDYGYTF.

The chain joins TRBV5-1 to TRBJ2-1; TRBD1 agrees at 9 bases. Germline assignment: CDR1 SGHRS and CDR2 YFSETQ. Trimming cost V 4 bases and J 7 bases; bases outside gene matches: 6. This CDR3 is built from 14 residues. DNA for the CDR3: TGCGCCAGCAGCCTGCAGACAGGGGGAAATGAGCAGTTCTTC. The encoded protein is CASSLQTGGNEQFF.

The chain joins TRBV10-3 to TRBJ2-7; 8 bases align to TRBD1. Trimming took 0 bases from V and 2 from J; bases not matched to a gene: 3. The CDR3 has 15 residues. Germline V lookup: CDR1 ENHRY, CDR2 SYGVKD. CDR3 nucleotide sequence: TGTGCCATCAGTGAGTCTCGACAGGGGACCTACGAGCAGTACTTC. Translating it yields CAISESRQGTYEQYF.

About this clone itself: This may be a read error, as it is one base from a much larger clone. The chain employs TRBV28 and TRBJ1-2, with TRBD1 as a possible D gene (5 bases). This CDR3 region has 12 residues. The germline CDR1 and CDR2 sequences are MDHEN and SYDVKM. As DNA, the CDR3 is TGTGCCGGCAGTGGCCAGGGCTATGGCTACACCTTC. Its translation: CAGSGQGYGYTF.

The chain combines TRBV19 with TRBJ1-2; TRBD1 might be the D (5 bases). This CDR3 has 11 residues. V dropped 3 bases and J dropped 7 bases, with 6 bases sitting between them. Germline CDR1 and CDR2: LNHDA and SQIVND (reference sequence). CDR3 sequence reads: CASSMGGGYTF. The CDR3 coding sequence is TGTGCCAGTAGTATGGGGGGTGGCTACACCTTC.

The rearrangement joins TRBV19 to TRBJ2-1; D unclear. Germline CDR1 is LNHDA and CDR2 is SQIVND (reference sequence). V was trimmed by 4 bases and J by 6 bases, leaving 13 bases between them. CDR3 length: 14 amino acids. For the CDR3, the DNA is TGTGCCAGTAGTAGGTCCCCAGCTGTCAATGAGCAGTTCTTC. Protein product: CASSRSPAVNEQFF. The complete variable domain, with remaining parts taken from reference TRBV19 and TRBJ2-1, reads DGGITQSPKYLFRKEGQNVTLSCEQNLNHDAMYWYRQDPGQGLRLIYYSQIVNDFQKGDIAEGYSVSREKKESFPLTVTSAQKNPTAFYLCASSRSPAVNEQFFGPGTRLTVL.